The sequence of this T cell receptor (beta chain) was determined in a study of identifying expanded T cells in peripheral blood. The V and J ends lost 6 bases and 1 base respectively, with 15 bases between them. CDR3 length equals 15 residues. Germline V gene lookup returns CDR1 MNHNY and CDR2 SVGAGI (reference sequence). The protocol was immunoSEQ multiplex PCR, while the TCRdb copy is restricted to in-frame clones and leaves out a portion. The sample has about 82,000 clones, 80% to 90% seen once. No infections or other immune events were documented during collection. J is TRBJ1-1 and V is TRBV6-6; possible D gene TRBD1, 5 bases. Sequenced sample: blood. This TCR derives from a person between 18 and 75 years old in good health. CDR3 amino acids: CASSQRGGENTEAFF. Here the CDR3 DNA reads TGTGCCAGCAGCCAACGGGGGGGTGAGAACACTGAAGCTTTCTTT.